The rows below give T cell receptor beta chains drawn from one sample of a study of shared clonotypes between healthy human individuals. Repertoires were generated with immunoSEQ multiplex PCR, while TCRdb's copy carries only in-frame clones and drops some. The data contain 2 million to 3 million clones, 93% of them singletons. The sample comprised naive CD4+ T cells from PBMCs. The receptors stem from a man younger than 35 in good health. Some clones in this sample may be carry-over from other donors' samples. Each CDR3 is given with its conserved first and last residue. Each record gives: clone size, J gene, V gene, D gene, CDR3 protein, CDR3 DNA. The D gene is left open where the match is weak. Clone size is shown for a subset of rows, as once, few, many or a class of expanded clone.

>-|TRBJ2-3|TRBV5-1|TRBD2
CASGPVSGITDTQYF
TGCGCCAGCGGACCCGTTAGCGGGATCACAGATACGCAGTATTTT
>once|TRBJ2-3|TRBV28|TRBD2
CASSTSLAGEADTQYF
TGTGCCAGCAGTACCTCACTAGCGGGAGAAGCAGATACGCAGTATTTT
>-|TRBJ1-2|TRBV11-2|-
CASSPGSPPEGYTF
TGTGCCAGCAGCCCCGGCAGTCCGCCTGAAGGCTACACCTTC
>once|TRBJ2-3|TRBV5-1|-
CASSLTVWADTQYF
TGCGCCAGCAGCCTTACGGTTTGGGCAGATACGCAGTATTTT
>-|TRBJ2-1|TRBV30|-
CAWSGTYNEQFF
TGTGCCTGGAGCGGGACATACAATGAGCAGTTCTTC
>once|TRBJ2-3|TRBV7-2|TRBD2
CASSFAGGRAGVDTQYF
TGTGCCAGCAGCTTTGCTGGCGGGAGGGCCGGGGTAGATACGCAGTATTTT
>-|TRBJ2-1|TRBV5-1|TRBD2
CASSLSYPSGYYNEQFF
TGCGCCAGCAGCTTGTCGTATCCTAGCGGATACTACAATGAGCAGTTCTTC
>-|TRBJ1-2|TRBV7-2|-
CASSPQGPIYGYTF
TGTGCCAGCAGCCCCCAAGGACCGATTTATGGCTACACCTTC
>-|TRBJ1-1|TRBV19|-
CASSIGITANGAEAFF
TGTGCCAGTAGTATAGGGATAACGGCCAACGGCGCTGAAGCTTTCTTT
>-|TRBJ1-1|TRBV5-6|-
CASSLGSLGPRAAFF
TGTGCCAGCAGCTTGGGAAGTCTGGGCCCCAGGGCAGCTTTCTTT
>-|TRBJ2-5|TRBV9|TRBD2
CASSPRTSGSVKTQYF
TGTGCCAGCAGCCCCCGGACTAGCGGGAGTGTGAAGACCCAGTACTTC
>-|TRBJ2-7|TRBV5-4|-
CASSYLGGISYEQYF
TGTGCCAGCAGCTATCTGGGCGGGATTTCCTACGAGCAGTACTTC
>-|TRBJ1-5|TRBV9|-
CASSEGAGEYNNQPQHF
TGTGCCAGCAGCGAAGGGGCAGGGGAGTATAACAATCAGCCCCAGCATTTT
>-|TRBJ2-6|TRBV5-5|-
CASSSAGGIAGANVLTF
TGTGCCAGCAGCTCCGCCGGGGGTATAGCTGGGGCCAACGTCCTGACTTTC
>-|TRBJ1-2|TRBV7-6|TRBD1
CASSLGGQGRQGYTF
TGTGCCAGCAGCTTAGGTGGACAGGGTAGACAAGGCTACACCTTC
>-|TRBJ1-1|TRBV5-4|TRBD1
CASSPLQGMNTEAFF
TGTGCCAGCAGCCCTTTACAGGGGATGAACACTGAAGCTTTCTTT
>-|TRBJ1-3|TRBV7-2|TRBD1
CASRGQGLGNTIYF
TGTGCCAGCAGGGGACAGGGGTTAGGAAACACCATATATTTT
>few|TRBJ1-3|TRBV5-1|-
CASSLGQGNTIYF
TGCGCCAGCAGCTTGGGACAGGGAAACACCATATATTTT
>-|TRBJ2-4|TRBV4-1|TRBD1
CASSQTGSAKNIQYF
TGCGCCAGCAGCCAGACAGGGTCGGCCAAAAACATTCAGTACTTC
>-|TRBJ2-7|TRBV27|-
CASSLRALLYEQYF
TGTGCCAGCAGTTTAAGGGCCTTACTCTACGAGCAGTACTTC
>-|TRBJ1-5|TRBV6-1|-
CASRAPGMGQPQHF
TGTGCCAGCCGTGCCCCAGGGATGGGTCAGCCCCAGCATTTT
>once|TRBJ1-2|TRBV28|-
CASSLRWGDYGYTF
TGTGCCAGCTCCCTCAGGTGGGGGGACTATGGCTACACCTTC
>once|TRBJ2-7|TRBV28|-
CASMARTYEQYF
TGTGCCAGCATGGCCAGAACCTACGAGCAGTACTTC
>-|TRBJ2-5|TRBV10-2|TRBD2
CASLEWASGSSKTQYF
TGCGCCAGCCTTGAATGGGCTAGCGGGAGTTCGAAGACCCAGTACTTC
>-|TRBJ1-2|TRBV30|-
CAWSVLGLGYGYTF
TGTGCCTGGAGTGTACTAGGGTTGGGCTATGGCTACACCTTC
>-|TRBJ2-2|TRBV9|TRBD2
CASSARLAGDTGELFF
TGTGCCAGCAGCGCGAGACTAGCGGGAGACACCGGGGAGCTGTTTTTT
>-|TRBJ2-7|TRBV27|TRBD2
CASTRRAGVGYEQYF
TGTGCCAGCACTCGGCGCGCGGGAGTGGGTTACGAGCAGTACTTC
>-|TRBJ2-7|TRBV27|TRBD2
CASSLLLAPTYEQYF
TGTGCCAGCAGTTTATTACTAGCGCCAACCTACGAGCAGTACTTC
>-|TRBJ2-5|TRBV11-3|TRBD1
CASSPGTGQETQYF
TGTGCCAGCAGCCCAGGGACAGGCCAAGAGACCCAGTACTTC
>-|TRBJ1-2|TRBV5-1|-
CASSLTADGYTF
TGCGCCAGCAGCTTAACGGCGGACGGCTACACCTTC
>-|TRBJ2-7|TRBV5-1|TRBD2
CASSSGKREYEQYF
TGCGCCAGCAGCTCCGGGAAGCGGGAGTACGAGCAGTACTTC
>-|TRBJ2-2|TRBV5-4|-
CASSPPGGAPNTGELFF
TGTGCCAGCAGCCCCCCTGGAGGGGCCCCGAACACCGGGGAGCTGTTTTTT
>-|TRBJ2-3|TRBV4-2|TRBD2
CASSQARHREVRSTDTQYF
TGTGCCAGCAGCCAAGCTCGCCACCGGGAGGTGAGGAGCACAGATACGCAGTATTTT
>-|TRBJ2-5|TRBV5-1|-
CASRLGGGAQETQYF
TGCGCCAGCAGACTCGGAGGGGGAGCTCAAGAGACCCAGTACTTC
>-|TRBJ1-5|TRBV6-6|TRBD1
CASSNTGAEQPQHF
TGTGCCAGCAGTAATACAGGGGCTGAACAGCCCCAGCATTTT